Included here is one T cell receptor (beta chain) sequence, with context. Its antigen is as yet unknown. This record comes from a study of identical twins. Findings and caveats of the study: Alpha sequences out of frame and shared by twins had excess low generation probability.

Template switching, a step in the protocol, added a universal primer site, and cDNA carried unique molecular identifiers. TCRdb analysed the 5' RACE reads with MiXCR anew, one entry per CDR3 protein. The sample yields approximately 500,000 distinct CDR3 sequences, roughly a quarter seen once. In addition, the sample was reused for a study of T cells expressing NK-cell markers. From that study: The authors restricted sorting to alpha-beta TCR T cells with an anti-gamma-delta TCR antibody in several experiments. In a few donors, these clonotypes also led the CD3+CD56-NKG2C+ fraction.

The sequenced sample consisted of CD4+ T cells sorted from blood. This clonotype originated in a young woman in good health.

The CDR3, as DNA: TGTGCCAGCAGCCCATACCACAGGGGGCGGGGCACTGAAGCTTTCTTT. Translated, it gives CASSPYHRGRGTEAFF. The chain recombines TRBV7-2 with TRBJ1-1; 9 nucleotides match TRBD1. The germline CDR1 and CDR2 sequences are SGHTA and FQGNSA. CDR3 length: 16 amino acids. The V gene end was trimmed by 5 bases and the J gene end by 4 bases; junction bases not matched to a gene: 11.